The 26 T cell receptor beta chains below all came from one sample that was sequenced in a study of T cells after yellow fever vaccination. Each CDR3 protein is one row after TCRdb ran MiXCR on the 5' RACE reads. The data show 300,000 to 350,000 distinct CDR3 sequences, approximately 4% seen once. The sample was PBMCs, taken 5 days after the yellow fever booster vaccination. These receptors all stem from a man younger than 35 who received the YFV17D yellow fever vaccine.

This clonotype was counted only a few times. The gene calls are TRBV7-2 and TRBJ2-4; TRBD1 matches at 7 bases. Germline lookup yields CDR1 SGHTA and CDR2 FQGNSA. The CDR3 is 17 residues long. J gave up 7 bases and V 4 bases, and 16 bases lay outside the gene matches. CDR3 sequence reads: CASSSEDRPAGRNIQYF. CDR3 nucleotide sequence: TGTGCCAGCAGCTCCGAGGACAGGCCCGCCGGTAGGAACATTCAGTACTTC.

This clonotype was detected a few times. The J gene is TRBJ1-5, the V gene TRBV6-2 or TRBV6-3; D uncertain. The V and J ends lost 6 bases and 0 bases respectively, with 12 bases between them. Per the germline V gene, CDR1 is MNHEY and CDR2 is SVGEGT. The CDR3 length is 15 residues. Written as DNA, the CDR3 is TGTGCCAGCAGGCAGCTGAGTCATAGCAATCAGCCCCAGCATTTT. Encoded protein: CASRQLSHSNQPQHF.

This clonotype was counted many times. The chain joins TRBV4-3 to TRBJ2-6, with a tentative D call TRBD1 (5 bases). The CDR3 spans 14 residues. The V end was cut by 4 bases, the J end by 3 bases, with 7 bases between. Germline V lookup: CDR1 LGHNA, CDR2 YSLEER. CDR3 in amino acids: CASSPGYGANVLTF. The CDR3 DNA reads TGCGCCAGCAGCCCAGGGTATGGGGCCAACGTCCTGACTTTC.

This clonotype was seen a handful of times. This rearrangement joins TRBV24-1 to TRBJ2-6; D remains ambiguous. Germline V gives CDR1 KGHDR, CDR2 SFDVKD. The CDR3 has 16 amino acids. The germline V and J ends were trimmed by 6 bases and 0 bases, with 11 bases remaining between them. For the CDR3, the DNA is TGTGCCACCAGTCCTGGTCACTTCTCTGGGGCCAACGTCCTGACTTTC. Residues: CATSPGHFSGANVLTF.

This clonotype was observed a few times. J is TRBJ1-2 and V is TRBV28; D is possibly TRBD1 (5 bases). Germline V gene data show CDR1 as MDHEN and CDR2 as SYDVKM. The V and J ends lost 7 bases and 7 bases respectively, with 22 bases between them. The CDR3 consists of 15 residues. The chain's CDR3 is CASTKTWGVQGGYTF. The CDR3 region has the DNA TGTGCCAGCACTAAAACATGGGGGGTTCAGGGTGGCTACACCTTC.

The chain links TRBV5-1 to TRBJ2-2; D tentatively fits TRBD1 or TRBD2 (5 bases each). Trimming removed 4 bases at V and 2 bases at J, with 15 bases between. CDR1 and CDR2 (germline): SGHRS, YFSETQ. This CDR3 has 16 amino acids. CDR3 coding DNA: TGCGCCAGCAGCCCCTCGGGACCTACTAACACCGGGGAGCTGTTTTTT. Protein product: CASSPSGPTNTGELFF.

This clonotype was counted ten times or more. The chain has TRBV6-5 and TRBJ1-3; D is perhaps TRBD1 (6 bases). Trimming stripped 5 bases from V and 0 bases from J, with 11 bases between. Germline-derived CDR1 and CDR2 are MNHEY and SVGAGI. The CDR3 has 15 residues. The CDR3 protein is CASSLGQLSGNTIYF. The DNA of the CDR3 is TGTGCCAGCAGTCTAGGACAGCTCTCTGGAAACACCATATATTTT.

The sample holds a few counts of this clonotype. The rearrangement joins TRBV7-9 to TRBJ2-2; the D gene is possibly TRBD2 (5 bases). CDR3 length equals 15 residues. Germline loops: CDR1 SEHNR, CDR2 FQNEAQ (reference sequence). With 3 bases removed from V and 1 base from J, the gap between germline ends came to 9 bases. CDR3 coding DNA: TGTGCCAGCAGCTTTACGGCGGGGAACACCGGGGAGCTGTTTTTT. It is translated as CASSFTAGNTGELFF.

This clonotype was counted at least ten times. V and J are TRBV19 and TRBJ2-4; D tentatively reads TRBD1 or TRBD2 (6 bases each). CDR3 length: 15 amino acids. V gave up 5 bases and J gave up 4 bases, with 15 bases separating them. Germline CDR1 is LNHDA and CDR2 is SQIVND (reference sequence). CDR3 loop: CASSDQGRRKNIQYF. Written as DNA, the CDR3 is TGTGCCAGTAGTGACCAGGGGAGGCGAAAAAACATTCAGTACTTC.

The rearrangement links TRBV5-1 to TRBJ2-2; D gene ambiguous. The CDR3 is made up of 14 amino acids. V dropped 9 bases and J dropped 6 bases, with 18 bases sitting between them. Germline V gene lookup returns CDR1 SGHRS and CDR2 YFSETQ. The CDR3, as DNA: TGCGCCATCTCGTCGTTCCGAACCCCCGGGGAGCTGTTTTTT. Amino acid sequence: CAISSFRTPGELFF.

This clonotype occurred many times. The CDR3 DNA sequence: TGCGCCAGCAGCCGCGGGGGGGGCCACCAAGAGACCCAGTACTTC. Its translation: CASSRGGGHQETQYF. J is TRBJ2-5 and V is TRBV5-1, with 9 bases identical to TRBD2. The V gene's germline CDR1 is SGHRS and CDR2 YFSETQ. This CDR3 comprises 15 residues. V was pared by 4 bases and J by 0 bases, with 4 bases of the junction left unmatched. Full variable domain (rest looked up from reference TRBV5-1 and TRBJ2-5): KAGVTQTPRYLIKTRGQQVTLSCSPISGHRSVSWYQQTPGQGLQFLFEYFSETQRNKGNFPGRFSGRQFSNSRSEMNVSTLELGDSALYLCASSRGGGHQETQYFGPGTRLLVL.

This clonotype was counted at least ten times. The gene calls are TRBV5-1 and TRBJ2-3, with a tentative D call TRBD2 (7 bases). V shed 2 bases and J shed 2 bases, with 12 bases lying between them. The CDR3 consists of 15 residues. CDR1 and CDR2 from the germline V gene are SGHRS and YFSETQ. The CDR3 sequence: CASSLTGGPTDTQYF. The CDR3 DNA reads TGCGCCAGCAGCTTAACGGGGGGCCCCACAGATACGCAGTATTTT.

This clonotype showed up many times. The rearrangement joins TRBV7-8 to TRBJ1-5, with a possible D match to TRBD1 (6 bases). Trimming removed 5 bases at V and 5 bases at J, with 10 bases between. Germline V lookup: CDR1 SGHVS, CDR2 FQNEAQ. This CDR3 region has 13 residues. The CDR3 spells CASSPQGHQPQHF. The CDR3 region has the DNA TGTGCCAGCAGCCCACAGGGTCATCAGCCCCAGCATTTT.

This clonotype was detected ten times or more. The gene calls are TRBV9 and TRBJ1-4; maybe TRBD1 (6 bases). Germline lookup yields CDR1 SGDLS and CDR2 YYNGEE. V was pared by 4 bases and J by 2 bases, with 9 bases between. The CDR3 runs 14 residues. CDR3 nucleotide sequence: TGTGCCAGCAGCACCCAGGGGACTAATGAAAAACTGTTTTTT. As protein: CASSTQGTNEKLFF.

The CDR3 DNA follows: TGTGCCACCAGCAGCCGAAGGACAGCTCAGGAAAAACTGTTTTTT. As protein: CATSSRRTAQEKLFF. The chain links TRBV15 to TRBJ1-4; tentatively, D is TRBD1 (6 bases). V lost 3 bases, J lost 8 bases, and 16 bases lay in between. The CDR3 sequence is 15 residues long. CDR1 is LNHNV and CDR2 is YYDKDF in the germline V gene (reference sequence).

V is TRBV7-9 and J is TRBJ2-5; 10 nucleotides agree with TRBD2. This CDR3 is built from 15 residues. Germline CDR1 is SEHNR and CDR2 is FQNEAQ (reference sequence). The J segment lost 4 bases and the V segment lost 6 bases, leaving 8 bases of the junction unmatched. This CDR3 reads CASSQRGGLGETQYF. CDR3 nucleotide sequence: TGTGCCAGCAGTCAGCGGGGGGGCCTAGGAGAGACCCAGTACTTC.

The sample holds a few counts of this clonotype. This CDR3 is CSAQTALLDTEAFF. The CDR3 bases are TGCAGTGCCCAAACGGCGCTATTGGACACTGAAGCTTTCTTT. This chain joins TRBV20-1 and TRBJ1-1; D gene unclear. Trimming shortened V by 6 bases and J by 3 bases, and 17 bases separated the two germline ends. Looked up from germline, CDR1 is DFQATT and CDR2 is SNEGSKA (reference sequence). There are 14 residues in the CDR3.

This rearrangement joins TRBV15 to TRBJ2-1; 8 nucleotides line up with TRBD2. V was pared by 1 base and J by 9 bases, with 11 bases of the junction left unmatched. This CDR3 spans 16 amino acids. Germline V CDR1 and CDR2: LNHNV, YYDKDF (reference sequence). CDR3 bases: TGTGCCACCAGCAGAGGGTTACAGGCGAGCGGGGGTGAGCAGTTCTTC. Its protein is CATSRGLQASGGEQFF.

Many counts were recorded for this clonotype. The CDR3 reads CASSLIRSSGAYEQYF. Here the CDR3 DNA reads TGTGCCAGCAGCTTAATCCGGAGTAGCGGGGCTTACGAGCAGTACTTC. V is TRBV7-2 and J is TRBJ2-7; 8 positions match TRBD2. This CDR3 has 16 residues. J gave up 4 bases and V 2 bases, and 10 bases lay outside the gene matches. Germline V lookup: CDR1 SGHTA, CDR2 FQGNSA.

This clonotype has only a few counts. The rearrangement uses TRBV6-5 and TRBJ1-4; perhaps TRBD1 as D (6 bases). This CDR3 is built from 15 residues. Germline CDR1 is MNHEY and CDR2 is SVGAGI. Between the trimmed V and J ends, which lost 4 bases and 7 bases, there was a span of 16 bases. The CDR3 region is CASSSYTEGVEKLFF. For the CDR3, the DNA is TGTGCCAGCAGTTCGTACACGGAGGGGGTTGAAAAACTGTTTTTT.

This clonotype has just a few counts. CDR3 protein: CASSLFDRVAQYV. Here the CDR3 DNA reads TGTGCCAGCAGCCTATTCGACAGGGTTGCGCAGTACGTC. This chain connects TRBV11-2 to TRBJ2-7, with 7 nucleotides matching TRBD1. V gave up 5 bases and J gave up 9 bases; unmatched junction bases: 10. The CDR3 loop spans 13 amino acids. Per germline, CDR1 SGHAT and CDR2 FQNNGV.

This clonotype came up a few times. This sequence joins TRBV6-5 and TRBJ1-4; no clear D gene. The CDR3 has 17 residues. Between the trimmed V and J ends, which lost 0 bases and 4 bases, there was a span of 15 bases. The V gene's germline CDR1 is MNHEY and CDR2 SVGAGI. CDR3 residues: CASSYSEPTLHNEKLFF. In DNA form, the CDR3 reads TGTGCCAGCAGTTACTCTGAACCGACACTCCATAATGAAAAACTGTTTTTT.

The J gene is TRBJ2-3, the V gene TRBV27; D remains ambiguous. The CDR3 covers 17 residues. V was trimmed by 3 bases and J by 4 bases, leaving 20 bases between them. Germline loops: CDR1 MNHEY, CDR2 SMNVEV (reference sequence). CDR3 nucleotide sequence: TGTGCCAGCAGTTTCTTAAAGGGCATGTCGTTTCCAGATACGCAGTATTTT. Residues: CASSFLKGMSFPDTQYF.

This clonotype showed up many times. The chain combines TRBV6-5 with TRBJ1-6; 7 bases are shared with TRBD1. J lost 10 bases, V lost 2 bases, and 5 bases had no gene match. Germline values: CDR1 MNHEY, CDR2 SVGAGI. The CDR3 spans 14 residues. This CDR3 is CASSYRGGASPLHF. In DNA form, the CDR3 reads TGTGCCAGCAGTTACAGAGGGGGCGCCTCACCCCTCCACTTT.

The chain uses TRBV12-3 or TRBV12-4 and TRBJ1-2, with a weak D call TRBD1 (6 bases). The CDR3 spans 16 residues. With 6 bases removed from V and 5 bases from J, the gap between germline ends came to 22 bases. The DNA of the CDR3 is TGTGCCAGCAGCCCAGGGGAGAATGTGGCAGTTTATGGCTACACCTTC. Its protein product is CASSPGENVAVYGYTF.

This clonotype was seen many times. This rearrangement joins TRBV7-6 to TRBJ1-2; D call uncertain. The ends were cut back, 4 bases at V and 7 bases at J, with 22 bases in the middle. Germline assignment: CDR1 SGHVS and CDR2 FNYEAQ. The CDR3 is 16 residues long. CDR3 residues: CASSSEETFSLSGYTF. As DNA, the CDR3 is TGTGCCAGCAGCTCAGAAGAGACATTTTCGCTCAGTGGCTACACCTTC.